This TCR beta chain emerged from a study of CD8+ T cells in alopecia areata. Study information: Treated individuals took tofacitinib by mouth, 5 to 10 mg twice daily. Findings and limits, study-wide: Scalp clonality and expanded CD8+ clones among the top 100 showed significant decreases with tofacitinib.

The authors extracted RNA and reverse transcribed it into cDNA as the sequencing template. Measured with immunoSEQ multiplex PCR; TCRdb has only the in-frame clones, and not every one. This table has approximately 120,000 clones, around 60% appearing once. Treatment indicated: oral pan-JAK inhibitor, 5-10 mg twice daily. V was clipped by 9 bases and J by 8 bases; unmatched bases: 15. Germline loops: CDR1 ENHRY, CDR2 SYGVKD. The CDR3 is made up of 14 amino acids. As to this clone: Antigen unknown.

The chain combines TRBV10-3 with TRBJ1-2, with 7 nucleotides matching TRBD1. The sequences come from CD4+ T cells sorted from blood, collected at week 4, from a patient treated with tofacitinib. This TCR was recovered from a human donor with alopecia areata. CDR3 sequence: CAIQPGQTFEGYTF. In DNA, the CDR3 is TGTGCCATTCAACCGGGACAGACCTTTGAAGGCTACACCTTC.